Listed below are T cell receptor beta chains from one sample, sequenced in a study of Ad26.COV2.S vaccination and SARS-CoV-2 variants. The data were produced by immunoSEQ multiplex PCR, yet TCRdb's version contains in-frame clones alone and is incomplete. The sample consists of about 260,000 clones, roughly 85% of them appearing once. Sequenced material: peripheral blood, taken in a trial of Ad26.COV2.S vaccine versus placebo. These receptors were collected from a person between 18 and 60 years old who received the Ad26.COV2.S COVID-19 vaccine or a placebo. Both conserved end residues are part of each CDR3.

TRBV27 | CASSLFGTSGIETQYF
TRBV15 | CATSRDRAGTGELFF
TRBV21-1 | CASSKGVCDRGRLRTTDTQYF
TRBV7-3 | CASSRLGQSQETQYF
TRBV7-2 | CASSSALPYEQYF
TRBV4-1 | CASSQDFFRSRVDRLNTIYF
TRBV19 | CASSKLAAPEETQYF
TRBV7-9 | CASRGSGTKDGYTF
TRBV7-2 | CASSLSGRAAETQYF
TRBV5-1 | CASSHGQIMNTEAFF